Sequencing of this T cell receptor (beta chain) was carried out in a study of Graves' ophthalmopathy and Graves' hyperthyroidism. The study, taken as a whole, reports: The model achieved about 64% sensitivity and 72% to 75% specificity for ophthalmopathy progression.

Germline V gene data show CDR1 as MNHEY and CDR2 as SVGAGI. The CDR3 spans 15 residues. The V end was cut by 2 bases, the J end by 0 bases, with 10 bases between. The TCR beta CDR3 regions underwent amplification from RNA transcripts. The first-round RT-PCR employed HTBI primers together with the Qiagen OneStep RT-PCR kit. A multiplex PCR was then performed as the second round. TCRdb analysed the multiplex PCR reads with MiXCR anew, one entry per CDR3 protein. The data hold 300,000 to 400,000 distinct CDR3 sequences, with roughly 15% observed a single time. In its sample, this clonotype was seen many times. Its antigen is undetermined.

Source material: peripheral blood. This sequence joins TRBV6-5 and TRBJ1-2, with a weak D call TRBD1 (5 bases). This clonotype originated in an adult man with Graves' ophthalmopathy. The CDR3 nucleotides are TGTGCCAGCAGTTACGATGCAGGGACTAACTATGGCTACACCTTC. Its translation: CASSYDAGTNYGYTF.